A selection of T cell receptor beta chains follows, all from one sample in a study of blood T cell repertoires in COVID-19. Sequenced by immunoSEQ multiplex PCR; TCRdb stores in-frame clones only, minus some. The sample shows roughly 320,000 clones, over 80% of them seen only once. Sequencing input: peripheral blood. The receptors derive from a woman between 50 and 59 years old with COVID-19, enrolled during active disease. Both conserved end residues are part of each CDR3. D genes are given only for firm matches. Not every row has a clone size; where given, it reads once, few, many or a size class.

J | size | D | V | CDR3 | DNA
TRBJ1-5 | . | TRBD1 | TRBV5-6 | CASSLTHRDRGSNQPQHF | TGTGCCAGCAGCTTGACCCACCGGGACAGGGGAAGCAATCAGCCCCAGCATTTT
TRBJ2-1 | . | TRBD2 | TRBV29-1 | CSVRGGASGPGEQFF | TGCAGCGTTCGCGGAGGGGCTAGCGGGCCAGGTGAGCAGTTCTTC
TRBJ1-1 | . | . | TRBV30 | CAWSDKNTEAFF | TGTGCCTGGAGTGACAAGAACACTGAAGCTTTCTTT
TRBJ2-5 | . | . | TRBV21-1 | CASSGELAGGPWKTQYF | TGTGCCAGCAGCGGAGAACTAGCGGGAGGGCCTTGGAAGACCCAGTACTTC
TRBJ2-1 | . | TRBD1 | TRBV29-1 | CSVDPTGGAYNEQFF | TGCAGCGTCGACCCAACAGGGGGCGCCTACAATGAGCAGTTCTTC
TRBJ1-1 | . | . | TRBV6-6 | CASSFRESEAFF | TGTGCCAGCAGTTTCCGGGAATCTGAAGCTTTCTTT
TRBJ1-1 | . | . | TRBV30 | CAWRGVGGRGNTEAFF | TGTGCCTGGAGAGGGGTGGGGGGAAGAGGAAACACTGAAGCTTTCTTT
TRBJ2-7 | . | TRBD2 | TRBV9 | CASSVGTSGRVHEQYF | TGTGCCAGCAGCGTGGGGACTAGCGGGAGAGTCCACGAGCAGTACTTC
TRBJ1-2 | . | . | TRBV5-1 | CASSLEPGVYYGYTF | TGCGCCAGCAGCTTGGAGCCGGGGGTGTACTATGGCTACACCTTC
TRBJ2-2 | . | . | TRBV18 | CASSPPERKNTGELFF | TGTGCCAGCTCACCACCGGAGAGGAAAAACACCGGGGAGCTGTTTTTT
TRBJ2-7 | . | . | TRBV18 | CASSPPRQGKNEQYF | TGTGCCAGCTCACCACCGCGCCAGGGAAAGAACGAGCAGTACTTC
TRBJ1-6 | . | . | TRBV27 | CASSLQGRFLHF | TGTGCCAGCAGCCTTCAGGGTAGATTCCTCCACTTT
TRBJ1-2 | . | . | TRBV21-1 | CASSIYRDIGNDANYGYTF | TGTGCCAGCAGCATTTACCGGGACATCGGAAATGATGCTAACTATGGCTACACCTTC
TRBJ1-1 | once | . | TRBV19 | CASSLKGRGFANTEAFF | TGTGCCAGTAGTTTAAAGGGGAGGGGGTTTGCGAACACTGAAGCTTTCTTT
TRBJ2-1 | . | . | TRBV9 | CASSVAQGFRFNEQFF | TGTGCCAGCAGCGTAGCCCAGGGTTTTCGGTTCAATGAGCAGTTCTTC
TRBJ2-1 | . | . | TRBV7-2 | CASSRTGTPYNEQFF | TGTGCCAGCAGCCGGACCGGGACACCTTACAATGAGCAGTTCTTC
TRBJ2-3 | once | TRBD2 | TRBV5-5 | CASSLEILAVAQIPQYF | TGTGCCAGCAGCTTGGAGATACTAGCGGTAGCACAGATACCGCAGTATTTT
TRBJ2-5 | . | TRBD1 | TRBV2 | CASSRDRAQETQYF | TGTGCCAGCAGTAGGGACAGGGCACAGGAGACCCAGTACTTC
TRBJ1-3 | many | . | TRBV7-2 | CASSLPPGNTIYF | TGTGCCAGCAGCCTACCTCCTGGAAACACCATATATTTT
TRBJ2-2 | . | . | TRBV5-4 | CASSLRFVADNTGELFF | TGTGCCAGCAGCTTAAGGTTCGTGGCGGATAACACCGGGGAGCTGTTTTTT
TRBJ1-1 | . | . | TRBV5-6 | CASSFSGVNTEAFF | TGTGCCAGCAGCTTTTCAGGGGTTAACACTGAAGCTTTCTTT
TRBJ1-5 | . | TRBD1 | TRBV24-1 | CATSESTGGGAPQHF | TGTGCCACCAGTGAGTCGACAGGGGGGGGTGCGCCCCAGCATTTT
TRBJ1-5 | . | TRBD1 | TRBV15 | CATSRGRTGGDQPQHF | TGTGCCACCAGCAGAGGGCGGACAGGGGGCGATCAGCCCCAGCATTTT
TRBJ2-1 | . | . | TRBV6-2/TRBV6-3 | CASSYSIAPGLPSYNEQFF | TGTGCCAGCAGTTACTCGATCGCTCCCGGACTACCCTCCTACAATGAGCAGTTCTTC
TRBJ1-4 | . | TRBD1 | TRBV7-8 | CASRLRADRSGEKLFF | TGTGCCAGCCGCCTCCGCGCGGACAGGAGTGGTGAAAAACTGTTTTTT
TRBJ1-1 | . | TRBD1 | TRBV3-1/TRBV3-2 | CASSPKQGARTEAFF | TGTGCCAGCAGCCCGAAGCAGGGGGCGCGGACTGAAGCTTTCTTT
TRBJ2-1 | once | . | TRBV19 | CASNDRSSYNEQFF | TGTGCCAGTAACGACAGGAGCTCCTACAATGAGCAGTTCTTC
TRBJ2-3 | . | TRBD2 | TRBV13 | CASSLMREGDTQYF | TGTGCCAGCAGCTTAATGAGGGAGGGGGATACGCAGTATTTT
TRBJ2-6 | . | . | TRBV6-5 | CASYRGSGANVLTF | TGTGCCAGCTATCGGGGCTCTGGGGCCAACGTCCTGACTTTC
TRBJ2-3 | . | TRBD1 | TRBV7-3 | CASSAYSPGQGTQDTQYF | TGTGCCAGCAGCGCTTATAGCCCGGGACAGGGGACTCAAGATACGCAGTATTTT
TRBJ2-1 | . | TRBD2 | TRBV29-1 | CSVEGGSSYNEQFF | TGCAGCGTTGAAGGCGGGAGTTCCTACAATGAGCAGTTCTTC
TRBJ1-4 | . | . | TRBV4-2 | CASSQAQGRGNEKLFF | TGTGCCAGCAGCCAGGCACAGGGTCGAGGGAATGAAAAACTGTTTTTT
TRBJ2-5 | . | . | TRBV3-1/TRBV3-2 | CASSQDHSGTGTQYF | TGTGCCAGCAGCCAAGATCATTCAGGTACCGGGACCCAGTACTTC
TRBJ2-7 | . | TRBD1 | TRBV5-1 | CASSFRTGTYEQYF | TGCGCCAGCAGCTTCAGGACAGGAACCTACGAGCAGTACTTC
TRBJ1-4 | . | . | TRBV5-8 | CASSPTGFNEKLFF | TGTGCCAGCAGTCCTACAGGGTTTAATGAAAAACTGTTTTTT
TRBJ2-1 | few | TRBD2 | TRBV7-7 | CASSSDGGILNEQFF | TGTGCCAGCAGCTCCGACGGGGGGATACTGAATGAGCAGTTCTTC
TRBJ2-7 | . | . | TRBV6-1 | CASSEWQNYEQYF | TGTGCCAGCAGTGAATGGCAGAACTACGAGCAGTACTTC
TRBJ1-1 | . | . | TRBV12-3/TRBV12-4 | CASSLGSFTEAFF | TGTGCCAGCAGTTTGGGCAGTTTCACTGAAGCTTTCTTT
TRBJ2-6 | . | . | TRBV6-6 | CASSYLTGGANVLTF | TGTGCCAGCAGTTACCTGACAGGTGGGGCCAACGTCCTGACTTTC
TRBJ1-3 | . | . | TRBV5-4 | CASRRSSGNTIYF | TGTGCCTCTCGGAGGAGTTCTGGAAACACCATATATTTT
TRBJ1-1 | . | . | TRBV30 | CAWSPRDTNSEAFF | TGTGCCTGGAGTCCTCGGGACACAAACTCTGAAGCTTTCTTT
TRBJ2-1 | . | TRBD2 | TRBV5-1 | CASNPRGLASGNEQFF | TGCGCCAGCAACCCCCGGGGACTAGCCTCGGGGAATGAGCAGTTCTTC
TRBJ2-3 | . | TRBD1 | TRBV14 | CASSRGTASTDTQYF | TGTGCCAGCAGCCGGGGGACAGCTAGCACAGATACGCAGTATTTT
TRBJ2-7 | . | . | TRBV6-1 | CASSEADYSRIGEQYF | TGTGCCAGCAGTGAAGCCGACTACTCGAGGATAGGCGAGCAGTACTTC
TRBJ2-7 | . | TRBD2 | TRBV10-1 | CASSPGTSSYEQYF | TGCGCCAGCAGTCCCGGGACTAGCTCATACGAGCAGTACTTC
TRBJ1-1 | . | . | TRBV27 | CASRFDRTNTEAFF | TGTGCCAGCAGATTCGACAGGACGAACACTGAAGCTTTCTTT
TRBJ1-4 | . | . | TRBV2 | CASGPTLDFEKLFF | TGTGCCAGCGGTCCTACGCTCGATTTTGAAAAACTGTTTTTT
TRBJ2-7 | . | . | TRBV18 | CASSPGLLGDEQYF | TGTGCCAGCTCACCGGGTCTACTCGGGGACGAGCAGTACTTC
TRBJ2-7 | . | TRBD1 | TRBV18 | CASSPRGSSGTGGYEQYF | TGTGCCAGCTCACCACGAGGGAGCTCCGGGACAGGGGGCTACGAGCAGTACTTC
TRBJ2-7 | . | . | TRBV6-2/TRBV6-3 | CASSYGQRDVREQYF | TGTGCCAGCAGTTACGGACAGCGGGACGTCCGTGAGCAGTACTTC